This T cell receptor (beta chain) was captured in a study of T cell repertoires in cytomegalovirus infection. Study context: Epitope selection comprised recently identified HLA-C-restricted CMV epitopes and well-studied HLA-B-restricted CMV epitopes. Public TCR beta signatures marked donors with CMV infection and the matching HLA.

The V and J ends lost 6 bases and 6 bases respectively, with 18 bases between them. There are 15 residues in the CDR3. One entry per CDR3 protein, called by TCRdb with MiXCR from the reads. This table holds about 830,000 distinct CDR3 sequences, over 25% found once. Study conclusions and caveats: The ex vivo response was dominated by HLA-C-restricted CMV-specific TCR beta clonotypes. Cumulative frequency (of public TCR beta family members) identified carriers of CMV plus the relevant HLA.

This clonotype was seen more than once but under ten times. Its antigen is as yet unknown. Sample: cultured CD8+ T cells from PBMCs, taken from culture after CMV antigen stimulation. The TCR was taken from a human donor in good health (CMV status not recorded). Some clones in this sample may be carry-over from other donors' samples. V and J are TRBV12-3 or TRBV12-4 and TRBJ2-1; D is possibly TRBD1 (6 bases). CDR3 region: CASSSRDTTANEQFF. Here the CDR3 DNA reads TGTGCCAGCAGCTCCCGGGACACTACTGCCAATGAGCAGTTCTTC.